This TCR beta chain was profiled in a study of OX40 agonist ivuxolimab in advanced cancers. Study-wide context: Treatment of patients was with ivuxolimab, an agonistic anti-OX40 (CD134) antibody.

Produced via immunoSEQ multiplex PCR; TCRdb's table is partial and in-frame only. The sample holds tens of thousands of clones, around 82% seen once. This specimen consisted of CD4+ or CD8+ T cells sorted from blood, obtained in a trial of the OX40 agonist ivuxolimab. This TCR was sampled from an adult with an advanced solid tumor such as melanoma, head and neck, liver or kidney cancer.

The CDR3 DNA reads as TGTGCCAGCAGCATCCAGGTATCAGACACCATATATTTT. As protein: CASSIQVSDTIYF. The V gene is TRBV7-2, the J gene TRBJ1-3; D unresolved. V lost 5 bases and J lost 8, with 13 bases in between. CDR1 and CDR2 from the germline V gene are SGHTA and FQGNSA. The CDR3 is made up of 13 amino acids.